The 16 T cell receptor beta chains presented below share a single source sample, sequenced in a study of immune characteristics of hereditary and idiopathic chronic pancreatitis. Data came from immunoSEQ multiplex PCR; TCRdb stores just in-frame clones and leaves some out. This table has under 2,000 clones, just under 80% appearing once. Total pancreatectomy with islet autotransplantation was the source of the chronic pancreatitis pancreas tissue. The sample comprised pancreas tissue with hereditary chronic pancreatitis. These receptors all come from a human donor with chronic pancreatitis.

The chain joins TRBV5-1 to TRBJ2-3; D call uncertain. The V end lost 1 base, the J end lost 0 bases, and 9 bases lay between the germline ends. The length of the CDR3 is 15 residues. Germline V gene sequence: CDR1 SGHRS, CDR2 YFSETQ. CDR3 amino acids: CASSLHPQSTDTQYF. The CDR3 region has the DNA TGCGCCAGCAGCTTGCACCCGCAAAGCACAGATACGCAGTATTTT.

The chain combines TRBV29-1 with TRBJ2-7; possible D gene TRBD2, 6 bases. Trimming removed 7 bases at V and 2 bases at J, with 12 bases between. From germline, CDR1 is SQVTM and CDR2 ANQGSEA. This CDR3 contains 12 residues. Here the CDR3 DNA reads TGCAGCGCGGGGGACTTGGCCTACGAGCAGTACTTC. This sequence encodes CSAGDLAYEQYF.

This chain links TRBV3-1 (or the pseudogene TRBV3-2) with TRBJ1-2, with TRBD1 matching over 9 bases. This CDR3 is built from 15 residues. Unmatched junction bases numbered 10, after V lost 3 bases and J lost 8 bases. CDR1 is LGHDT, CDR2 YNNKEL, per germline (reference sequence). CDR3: CASSQDSGTGSGYTF. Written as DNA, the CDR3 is TGTGCCAGCAGCCAGGATTCTGGGACAGGGAGCGGCTACACCTTC.

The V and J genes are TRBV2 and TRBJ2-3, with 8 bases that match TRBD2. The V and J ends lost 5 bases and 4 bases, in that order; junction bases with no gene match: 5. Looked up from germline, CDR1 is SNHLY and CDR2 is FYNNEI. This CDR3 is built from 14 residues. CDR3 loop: CASSIGGGPDTQYF. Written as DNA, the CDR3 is TGTGCCAGCAGTATCGGGGGGGGGCCAGATACGCAGTATTTT.

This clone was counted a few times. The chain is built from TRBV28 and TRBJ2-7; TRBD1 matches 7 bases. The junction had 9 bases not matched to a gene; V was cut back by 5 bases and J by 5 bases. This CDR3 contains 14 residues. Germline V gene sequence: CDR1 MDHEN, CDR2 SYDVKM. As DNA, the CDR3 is TGTGCCAGCAGTCTAATCAGGGGGATAAACGAGCAGTACTTC. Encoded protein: CASSLIRGINEQYF.

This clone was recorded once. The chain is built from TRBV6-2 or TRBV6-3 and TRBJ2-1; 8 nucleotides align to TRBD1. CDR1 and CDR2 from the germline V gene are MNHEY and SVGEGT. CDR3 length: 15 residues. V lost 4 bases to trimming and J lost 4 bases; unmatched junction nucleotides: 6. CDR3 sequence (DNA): TGTGCCAGCAGTTCCCACAGGGGGATATACAATGAGCAGTTCTTC. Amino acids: CASSSHRGIYNEQFF.

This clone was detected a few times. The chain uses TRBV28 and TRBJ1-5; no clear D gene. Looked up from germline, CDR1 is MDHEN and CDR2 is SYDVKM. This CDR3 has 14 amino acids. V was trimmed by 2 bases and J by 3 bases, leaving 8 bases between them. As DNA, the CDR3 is TGTGCCAGCAGTTTAGTAGAATCCAATCAGCCCCAGCATTTT. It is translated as CASSLVESNQPQHF.

CDR3 nucleotides: TGTGCCAGCTCACCAGCGGGTCATGCCTACACCTTC. Protein sequence: CASSPAGHAYTF. The chain carries TRBV18 and TRBJ1-2; D is uncertain. Trimming took off 2 bases at V and 10 bases at J, with 11 bases between the two ends. The CDR3 has 12 residues. The germline gives CDR1 KGHSH, CDR2 LQKENI.

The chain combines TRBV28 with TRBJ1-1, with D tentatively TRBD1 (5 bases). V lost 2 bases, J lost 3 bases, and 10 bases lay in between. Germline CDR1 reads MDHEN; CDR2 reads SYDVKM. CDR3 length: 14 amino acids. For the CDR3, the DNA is TGTGCCAGCAGTTTAGACAGAGTGGACACTGAAGCTTTCTTT. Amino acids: CASSLDRVDTEAFF.

This CDR3 reads CASSLAGATDTQYF. As DNA, the CDR3 is TGCGCCAGCAGCTTGGCCGGGGCGACAGATACGCAGTATTTT. The chain is built from TRBV5-1 and TRBJ2-3, with D perhaps TRBD1 or TRBD2 (5 bases each). Germline V CDR1 and CDR2: SGHRS, YFSETQ. This CDR3 has 14 residues. V was trimmed by 0 bases and J by 3 bases, leaving 8 bases between them. Supplemented by reference TRBV5-1 and TRBJ2-3, the full variable domain reads KAGVTQTPRYLIKTRGQQVTLSCSPISGHRSVSWYQQTPGQGLQFLFEYFSETQRNKGNFPGRFSGRQFSNSRSEMNVSTLELGDSALYLCASSLAGATDTQYFGPGTRLTVL.

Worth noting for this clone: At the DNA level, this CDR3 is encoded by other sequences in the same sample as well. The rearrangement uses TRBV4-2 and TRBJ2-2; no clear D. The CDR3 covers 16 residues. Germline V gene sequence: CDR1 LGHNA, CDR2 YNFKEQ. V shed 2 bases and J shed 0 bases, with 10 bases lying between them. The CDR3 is CASSQSISANTGELFF. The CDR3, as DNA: TGTGCCAGCAGCCAAAGTATCAGCGCGAACACCGGGGAGCTGTTTTTT.

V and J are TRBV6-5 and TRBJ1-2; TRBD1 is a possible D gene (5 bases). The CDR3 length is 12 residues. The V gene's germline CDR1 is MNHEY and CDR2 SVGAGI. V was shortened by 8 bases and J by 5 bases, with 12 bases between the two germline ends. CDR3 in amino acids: CASVMGGYGYTF. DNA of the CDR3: TGTGCCAGCGTCATGGGGGGGTATGGCTACACCTTC.

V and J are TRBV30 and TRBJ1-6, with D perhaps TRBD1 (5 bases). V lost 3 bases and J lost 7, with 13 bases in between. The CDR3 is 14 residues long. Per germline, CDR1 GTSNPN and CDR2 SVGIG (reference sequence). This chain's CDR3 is CAWRGVGVNSPLHF. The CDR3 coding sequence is TGTGCCTGGAGGGGGGTAGGGGTCAATTCACCCCTCCACTTT.

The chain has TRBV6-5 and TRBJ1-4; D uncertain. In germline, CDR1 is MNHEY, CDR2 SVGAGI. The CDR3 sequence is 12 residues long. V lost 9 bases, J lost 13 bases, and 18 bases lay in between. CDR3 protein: CASNPVGGRLFF. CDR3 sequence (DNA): TGTGCCAGTAACCCCGTTGGAGGGAGACTGTTTTTT.

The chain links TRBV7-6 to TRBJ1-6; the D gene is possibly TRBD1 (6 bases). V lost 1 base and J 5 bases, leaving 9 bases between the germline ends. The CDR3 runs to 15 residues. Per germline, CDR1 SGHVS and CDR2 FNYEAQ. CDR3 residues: CASSLGQVHNSPLHF. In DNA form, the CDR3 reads TGTGCCAGCAGCTTAGGACAGGTCCATAATTCACCCCTCCACTTT.

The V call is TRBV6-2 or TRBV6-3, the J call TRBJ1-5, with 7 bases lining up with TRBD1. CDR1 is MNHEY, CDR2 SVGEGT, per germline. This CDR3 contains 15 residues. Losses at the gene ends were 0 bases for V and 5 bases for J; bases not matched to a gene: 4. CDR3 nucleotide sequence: TGTGCCAGCAGTTACTCAACAGGGGAGGATCAGCCCCAGCATTTT. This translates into CASSYSTGEDQPQHF.